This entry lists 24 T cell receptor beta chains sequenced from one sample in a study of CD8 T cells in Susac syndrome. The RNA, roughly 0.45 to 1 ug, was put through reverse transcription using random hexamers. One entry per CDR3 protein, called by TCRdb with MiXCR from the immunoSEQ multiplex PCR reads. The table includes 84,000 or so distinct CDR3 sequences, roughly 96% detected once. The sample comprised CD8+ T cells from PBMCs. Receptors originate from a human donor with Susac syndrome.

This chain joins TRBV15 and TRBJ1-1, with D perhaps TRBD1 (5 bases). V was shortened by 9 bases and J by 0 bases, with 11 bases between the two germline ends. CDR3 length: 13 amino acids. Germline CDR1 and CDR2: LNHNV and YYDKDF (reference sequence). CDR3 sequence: CATAGDLNTEAFF. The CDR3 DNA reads TGTGCCACGGCGGGGGACCTGAACACTGAAGCTTTCTTT.

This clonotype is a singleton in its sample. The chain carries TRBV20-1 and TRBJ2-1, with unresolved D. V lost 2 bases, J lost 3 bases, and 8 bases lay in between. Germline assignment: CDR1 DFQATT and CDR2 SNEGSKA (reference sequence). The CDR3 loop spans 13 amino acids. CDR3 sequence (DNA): TGCAGTGCTAGACGGCCGATCTACAATGAGCAGTTCTTC. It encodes CSARRPIYNEQFF.

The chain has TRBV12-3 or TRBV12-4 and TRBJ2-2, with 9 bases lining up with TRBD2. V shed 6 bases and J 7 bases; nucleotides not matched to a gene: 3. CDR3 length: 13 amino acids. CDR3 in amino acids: CASRREGDGELFF. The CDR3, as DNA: TGTGCCAGCAGGCGGGAGGGGGACGGGGAGCTGTTTTTT.

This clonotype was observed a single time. The DNA of the CDR3 is TGCAGCGCCGCCGGGGACAGCAACACCGGGGAGCTGTTTTTT. Translation gives CSAAGDSNTGELFF. This rearrangement joins TRBV29-1 to TRBJ2-2, with 7 bases matching TRBD1. CDR1 is SQVTM, CDR2 ANQGSEA, per germline. Trimming removed 7 bases from V and 2 bases from J; junction bases left unmatched: 7. The CDR3 has 14 amino acids.

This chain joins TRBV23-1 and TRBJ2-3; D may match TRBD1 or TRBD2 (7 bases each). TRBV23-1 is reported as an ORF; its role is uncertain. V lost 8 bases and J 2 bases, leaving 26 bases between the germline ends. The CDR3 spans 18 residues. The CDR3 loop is CASGQDPPSGLDTDTQYF. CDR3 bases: TGCGCCAGCGGACAGGACCCCCCTAGCGGTCTAGACACAGATACGCAGTATTTT.

CDR3 sequence reads: CSVGESERAPNEQFF. As DNA, the CDR3 is TGCAGCGTTGGGGAAAGCGAGAGGGCCCCCAATGAGCAGTTCTTC. The chain links TRBV29-1 to TRBJ2-1, with D perhaps TRBD2 (5 bases). The CDR3 spans 15 residues. Germline values: CDR1 SQVTM, CDR2 ANQGSEA. Trimming pared 4 bases from V and 6 bases from J, leaving 19 bases between.

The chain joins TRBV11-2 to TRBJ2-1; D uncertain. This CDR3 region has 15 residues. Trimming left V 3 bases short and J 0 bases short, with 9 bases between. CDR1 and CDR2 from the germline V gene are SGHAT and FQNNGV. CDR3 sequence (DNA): TGTGCCAGCAGCTTTGGGCGAAACTCCTACAATGAGCAGTTCTTC. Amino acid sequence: CASSFGRNSYNEQFF. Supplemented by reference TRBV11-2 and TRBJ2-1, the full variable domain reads EAGVAQSPRYKIIEKRQSVAFWCNPISGHATLYWYQQILGQGPKLLIQFQNNGVVDDSQLPKDRFSAERLKGVDSTLKIQPAKLEDSAVYLCASSFGRNSYNEQFFGPGTRLTVL.

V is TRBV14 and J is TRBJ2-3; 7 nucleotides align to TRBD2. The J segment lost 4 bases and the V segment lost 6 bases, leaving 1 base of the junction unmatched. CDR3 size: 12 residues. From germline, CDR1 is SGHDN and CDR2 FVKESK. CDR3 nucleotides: TGTGCCAGCAGACGGGGGGCAGATACGCAGTATTTT. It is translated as CASRRGADTQYF.

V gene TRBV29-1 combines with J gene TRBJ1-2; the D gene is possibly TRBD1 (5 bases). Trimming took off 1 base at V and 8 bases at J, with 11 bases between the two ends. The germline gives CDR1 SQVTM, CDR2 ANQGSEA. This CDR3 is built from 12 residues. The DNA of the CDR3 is TGCAGCGTTGAAGGGCAGGGTCGGGGCTACACCTTC. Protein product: CSVEGQGRGYTF.

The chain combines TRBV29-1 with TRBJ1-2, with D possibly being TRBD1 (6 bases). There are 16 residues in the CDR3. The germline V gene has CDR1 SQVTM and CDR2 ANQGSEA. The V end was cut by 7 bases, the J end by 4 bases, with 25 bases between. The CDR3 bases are TGCAGCGCCCGGACCTTCCTTGGGGGCGCCGGCTATGGCTACACCTTC. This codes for CSARTFLGGAGYGYTF.

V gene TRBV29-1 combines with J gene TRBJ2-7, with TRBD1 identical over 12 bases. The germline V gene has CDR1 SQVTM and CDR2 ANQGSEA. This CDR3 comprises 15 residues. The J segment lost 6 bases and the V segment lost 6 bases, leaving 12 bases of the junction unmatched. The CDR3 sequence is CSVERTGTGGFEQYF. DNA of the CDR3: TGCAGCGTGGAACGAACCGGGACAGGGGGCTTCGAGCAGTACTTC.

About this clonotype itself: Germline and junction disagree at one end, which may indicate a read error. CDR3 region: CASSIAGAGDTQYF. The CDR3 nucleotides are TGTGCCAGCAGTATAGCGGGAGCGGGAGATACGCAGTATTTT. The J gene is TRBJ2-3, the V gene TRBV12-3 or TRBV12-4; 9 bases are shared with TRBD2. This CDR3 is built from 14 residues.

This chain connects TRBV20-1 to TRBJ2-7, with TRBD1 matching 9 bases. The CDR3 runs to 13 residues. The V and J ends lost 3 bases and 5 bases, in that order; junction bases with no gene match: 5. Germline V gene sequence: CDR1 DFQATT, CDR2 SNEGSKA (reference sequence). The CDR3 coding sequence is TGCAGTGCTAGGGACAGGGGTATCGACGAGCAGTACTTC. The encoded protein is CSARDRGIDEQYF.

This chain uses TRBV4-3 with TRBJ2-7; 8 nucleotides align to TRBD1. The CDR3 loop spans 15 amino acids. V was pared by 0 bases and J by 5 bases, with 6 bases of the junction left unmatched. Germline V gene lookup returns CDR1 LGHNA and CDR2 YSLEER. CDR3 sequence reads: CASSQDGTGINEQYF. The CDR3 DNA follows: TGCGCCAGCAGCCAAGATGGGACAGGTATCAACGAGCAGTACTTC.

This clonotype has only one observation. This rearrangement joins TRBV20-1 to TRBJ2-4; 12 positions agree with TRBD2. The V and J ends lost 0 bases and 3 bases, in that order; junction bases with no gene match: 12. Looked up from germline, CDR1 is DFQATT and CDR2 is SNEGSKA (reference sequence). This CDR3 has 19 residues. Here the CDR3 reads CSARDLKLAGGPDKNIQYF. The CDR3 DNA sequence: TGCAGTGCTAGAGATCTGAAGCTAGCGGGAGGGCCGGACAAAAACATTCAGTACTTC.

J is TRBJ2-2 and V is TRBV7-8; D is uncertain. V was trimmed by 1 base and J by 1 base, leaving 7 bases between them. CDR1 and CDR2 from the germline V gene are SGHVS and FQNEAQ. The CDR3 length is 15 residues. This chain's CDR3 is CASSLGPENTGELFF. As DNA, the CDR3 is TGTGCCAGCAGCTTAGGCCCCGAGAACACCGGGGAGCTGTTTTTT.

CDR3: CASSISGTSKNEQFF. In nucleotides, the CDR3 is TGTGCCAGCAGCATTTCCGGGACATCGAAGAATGAGCAGTTCTTC. The rearrangement links TRBV9 to TRBJ2-1; D is possibly TRBD1 (6 bases). CDR3 size: 15 residues. V gave up 4 bases and J gave up 7 bases, with 18 bases separating them. Per germline, CDR1 SGDLS and CDR2 YYNGEE.

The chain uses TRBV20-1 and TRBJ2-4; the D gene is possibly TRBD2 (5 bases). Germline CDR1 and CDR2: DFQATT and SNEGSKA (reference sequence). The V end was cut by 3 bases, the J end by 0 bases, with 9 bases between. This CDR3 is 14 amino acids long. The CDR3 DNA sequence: TGCAGTGCTAGGGACCGGGAAGCCAAAAACATTCAGTACTTC. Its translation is CSARDREAKNIQYF.

CDR3 region: CSASTSGITTYNEQFF. CDR3 sequence (DNA): TGCAGTGCTTCTACTAGCGGGATCACTACCTACAATGAGCAGTTCTTC. V and J are TRBV20-1 and TRBJ2-1, with 10 bases matching TRBD2. With V trimmed by 5 bases and J by 2 bases, 9 bases remained unmatched. The germline CDR1 and CDR2 sequences are DFQATT and SNEGSKA (reference sequence). The length of the CDR3 is 16 residues.

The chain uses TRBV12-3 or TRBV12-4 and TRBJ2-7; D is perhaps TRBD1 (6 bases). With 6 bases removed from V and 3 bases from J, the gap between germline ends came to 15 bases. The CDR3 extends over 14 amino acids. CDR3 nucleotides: TGTGCCAGCAGCCCCGGGGACACCATCTACGAGCAGTACTTC. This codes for CASSPGDTIYEQYF.

CDR3 sequence: CASNPVRTNQPQHF. The CDR3, as DNA: TGTGCCAGCAATCCCGTGCGGACCAATCAGCCCCAGCATTTT. The chain recombines TRBV27 with TRBJ1-5, with D uncertain. V was cut by 7 bases and J by 3 bases, with 13 bases left in between. The germline CDR1 and CDR2 sequences are MNHEY and SMNVEV (reference sequence). CDR3 length: 14 amino acids.

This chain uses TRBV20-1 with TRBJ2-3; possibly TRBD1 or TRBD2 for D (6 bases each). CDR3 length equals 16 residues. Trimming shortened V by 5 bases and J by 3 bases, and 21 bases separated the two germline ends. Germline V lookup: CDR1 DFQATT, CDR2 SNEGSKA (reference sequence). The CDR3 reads CSAVSVGGRKTDTQYF. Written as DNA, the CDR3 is TGCAGTGCTGTATCCGTAGGGGGGAGGAAAACAGATACGCAGTATTTT.

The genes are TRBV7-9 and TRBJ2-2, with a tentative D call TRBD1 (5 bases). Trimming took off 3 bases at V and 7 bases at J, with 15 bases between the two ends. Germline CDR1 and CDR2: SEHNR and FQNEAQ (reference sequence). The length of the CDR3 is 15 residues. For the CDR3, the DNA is TGTGCCAGCAGCTTTTCCGAGACAGCGATCGGGGAGCTGTTTTTT. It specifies CASSFSETAIGELFF.

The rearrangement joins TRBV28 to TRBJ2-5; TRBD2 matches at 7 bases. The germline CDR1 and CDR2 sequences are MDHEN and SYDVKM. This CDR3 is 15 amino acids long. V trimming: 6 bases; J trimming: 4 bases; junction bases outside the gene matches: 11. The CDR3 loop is CASSLRGGGRETQYF. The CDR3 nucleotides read TGTGCCAGCAGCTTGAGGGGCGGGGGTCGAGAGACCCAGTACTTC.